This TCR beta chain was obtained from a study of response to subunit inactivated influenza vaccine (dated by TCRdb to the late 2010s). At the level of the whole study: Deep quantitative T cell receptor repertoire profiling was used in the study to track responses to a trivalent subunit inactivated influenza vaccine.

V is clipped by 5 bases and J by 6 bases, and the sequence between their germline boundaries is 11 bases long. CDR1 and CDR2 (SGHNT, YENEEA) derive from the germline V gene. From the cysteine through the phenylalanine, the CDR3 covers 13 amino acids. Only the CDR3 portion is preserved as DNA: 39 bases, with reading frame beginning at the first base. The investigation overall reported the following: It was suggested by the authors that each seasonal influenza vaccination may recruit only a limited number of new T cells.

Comment on this clonotype: Its antigen is currently not known. Base-call qualities are not available, and no considerably larger clone is one nucleotide away.

Libraries were prepared through RT-PCR. Data came from an Illumina HiSeq 2500. TCRdb itself trimmed the public reads at Q25 with fastp, ran MiXCR and retained productive beta chains. Records with the same CDR3 protein are collapsed into one entry carrying the most frequent genes and DNA. The sample table records just under 550,000 distinct CDR3 sequences; approximately 22% of these occur just once. The ten largest clones capture 2.5% to 3.5% of the sample. This sample also appeared in a second study, on T cells expressing NK-cell markers. The second publication reports: 5'RACE template switching, by which a universal primer site and unique molecular identifiers were added, was used to make TCR beta cDNA libraries. Fewer than ten donors provided sorted CD3+CD56+NKG2C+, CD3+CD56+NKG2C- and CD3+CD56-NKG2C+ T-cell subsets, whose TCR beta-chain repertoires were profiled. Seven of the eight sequenced donors were HCMV-seropositive and one was HCMV-seronegative. To restrict sorting to alphabetaTCR-expressing T cells, an anti-gammadeltaTCR antibody was added in several experiments. In over 5 donors, the dominant CD3+CD56+NKG2C+ clonotypes were among the top 10 CD8+ clonotypes and accounted for 1.0-7.0% of CD8+ T cells. Those dominant clonotypes were again the most abundant among CD3+CD56-NKG2C+ cells in a few donors, at roughly 25-60.1%. Whether the expanded NKG2C-expressing T cell clones were specific for HCMV antigens was left unclear. The eight sequenced donors were randomly selected healthy volunteers, three men and five women. A commercial ELISA kit detecting HCMV-specific IgG in serum was used to determine HCMV serostatus. Peripheral blood mononuclear cells were isolated from blood by Ficoll density gradient centrifugation. CD4+ and CD8+ T cells were isolated from PBMC by magnetic immunoseparation with Miltenyi isolation kits. cDNA synthesis was primed from the TCR beta constant segment, followed by two successive PCR amplification steps. Libraries were sequenced as 2 x 150 bp reads on Illumina HiSeq 2000/2500, MiSeq or NextSeq. MIGEC handled demultiplexing of the reads and grouping by UMI, while MiTCR was used to assemble and quantify clonotypes. Only TCR cDNA sequences supported by at least two reads were kept to exclude erroneous sequences. The tcR package was used for downstream repertoire analysis, with clonotypes matched between fractions based on CDR3 nucleotide sequence plus V segment. VDJmatch was used to annotate antigen specificity against VDJdb, with one amino acid substitution allowed in CDR3.

This material consisted of CD4+ T cells sorted from PBMCs, taken 11 to 12 days after vaccination. The receptor was derived from a man aged 45 to 65 who received an inactivated influenza vaccine. Donor details come from another sample of the same person, matched by shared clones. This receptor chain uses TRBV11-3 and TRBJ2-1; no D gene is confidently identified. Read as DNA, the sequence is TGTGCCAGCAGCCCCAGATTGGGCAATGAGCAGTTCTTC. Translation gives CASSPRLGNEQFF.